These T cell receptor beta chains were read from a single sample in a study of control samples from healthy donors and cancer patients. The data were produced by immunoSEQ multiplex PCR, yet TCRdb's version contains in-frame clones alone and is incomplete. Its table records some 180,000 clones. The material sequenced was blood. The receptors originated from a woman aged 25 to 39 in good health. The CDR3 runs from the conserved cysteine through the conserved F or W.

j_call v_call cdr3_aa
TRBJ1-2 TRBV14 CASSQEAGRYYGYTF
TRBJ1-2 TRBV29-1 CSAGQGSYGYTF
TRBJ1-5 TRBV7-2 CASSIWTGRGPQHF
TRBJ1-2 TRBV6-1 CASSEVRGDYGYTF
TRBJ1-2 TRBV9 CASSQPGQNYGYTF
TRBJ1-2 TRBV28 CASSLGDGNYGYTF
TRBJ2-5 TRBV7-2 CASSLETQQKTQYF
TRBJ2-2 TRBV11-1 CASSQAPHLNTGELFF
TRBJ2-6 TRBV6-5 CASSYGQGRAVVLTF
TRBJ1-6 TRBV6-4 CASSDHRDNSPLHF
TRBJ1-3 TRBV18 CASSPTAESSGNTIYF
TRBJ2-7 TRBV6-5 CAAWRQGPYEQYF
TRBJ1-2 TRBV28 CASSGRPYGYTF
TRBJ1-5 TRBV6-1 CASSENYRQSSQPQHF
TRBJ1-1 TRBV27 CASSIRDSLRTEAFF
TRBJ2-1 TRBV24-1 CATSDLGDNEQFF
TRBJ2-5 TRBV18 CASSPIRSGAKEIQYF
TRBJ1-1 TRBV7-3 CASSLQYGDVEAFF
TRBJ1-1 TRBV18 CASSPTLRGSLNTEAFF
TRBJ2-7 TRBV6-5 CASSGIGYEQYF
TRBJ2-7 TRBV18 CASSPLSGTSSYEQYF
TRBJ2-5 TRBV5-6 CASSLRGGAQETQYF